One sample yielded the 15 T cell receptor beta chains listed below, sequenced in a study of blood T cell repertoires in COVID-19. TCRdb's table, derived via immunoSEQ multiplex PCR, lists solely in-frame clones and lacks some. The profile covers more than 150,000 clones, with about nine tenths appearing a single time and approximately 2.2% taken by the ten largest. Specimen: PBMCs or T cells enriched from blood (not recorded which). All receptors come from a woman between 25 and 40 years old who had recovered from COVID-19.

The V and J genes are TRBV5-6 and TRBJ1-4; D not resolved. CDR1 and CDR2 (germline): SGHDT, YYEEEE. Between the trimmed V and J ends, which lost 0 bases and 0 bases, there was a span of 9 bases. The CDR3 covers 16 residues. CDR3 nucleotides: TGTGCCAGCAGCTTGGCTCCCCCTACAACTAATGAAAAACTGTTTTTT. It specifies CASSLAPPTTNEKLFF.

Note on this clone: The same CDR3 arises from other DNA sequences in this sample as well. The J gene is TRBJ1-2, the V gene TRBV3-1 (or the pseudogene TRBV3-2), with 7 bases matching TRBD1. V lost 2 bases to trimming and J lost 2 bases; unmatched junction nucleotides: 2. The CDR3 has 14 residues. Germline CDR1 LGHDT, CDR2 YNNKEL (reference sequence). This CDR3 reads CASSQRGQNYGYTF. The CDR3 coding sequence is TGTGCCAGCAGCCAACGGGGACAGAACTATGGCTACACCTTC.

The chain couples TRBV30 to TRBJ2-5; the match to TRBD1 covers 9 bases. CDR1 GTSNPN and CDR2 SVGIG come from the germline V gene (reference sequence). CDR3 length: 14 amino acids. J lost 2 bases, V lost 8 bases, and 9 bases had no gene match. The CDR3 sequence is CAGETGQGQETQYF. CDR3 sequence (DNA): TGTGCCGGAGAGACGGGACAGGGTCAAGAGACCCAGTACTTC.

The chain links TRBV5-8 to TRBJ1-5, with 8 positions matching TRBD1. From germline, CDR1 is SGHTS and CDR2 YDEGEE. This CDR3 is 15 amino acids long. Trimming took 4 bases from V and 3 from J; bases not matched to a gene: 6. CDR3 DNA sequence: TGTGCCAGCAGCCCGACAGGGGCGTTCAATCAGCCCCAGCATTTT. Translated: CASSPTGAFNQPQHF.

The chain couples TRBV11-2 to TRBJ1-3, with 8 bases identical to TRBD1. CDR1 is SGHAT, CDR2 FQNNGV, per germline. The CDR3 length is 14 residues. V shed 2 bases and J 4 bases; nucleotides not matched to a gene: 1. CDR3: CASSLQGAGNTIYF. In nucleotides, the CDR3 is TGTGCCAGCAGCTTACAGGGGGCCGGAAACACCATATATTTT.

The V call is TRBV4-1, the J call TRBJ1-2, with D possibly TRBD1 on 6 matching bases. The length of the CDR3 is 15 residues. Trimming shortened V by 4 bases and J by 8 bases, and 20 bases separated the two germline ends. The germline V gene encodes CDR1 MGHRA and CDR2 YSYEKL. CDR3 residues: CASSLSGGPAWGYTF. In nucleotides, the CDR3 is TGCGCCAGCAGCCTATCGGGGGGGCCTGCTTGGGGCTACACCTTC.

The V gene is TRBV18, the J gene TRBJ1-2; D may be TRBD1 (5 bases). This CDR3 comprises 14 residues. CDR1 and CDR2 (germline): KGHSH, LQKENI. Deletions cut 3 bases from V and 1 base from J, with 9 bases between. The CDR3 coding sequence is TGTGCCAGCTCACCTAAGGGGAATAACTATGGCTACACCTTC. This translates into CASSPKGNNYGYTF.

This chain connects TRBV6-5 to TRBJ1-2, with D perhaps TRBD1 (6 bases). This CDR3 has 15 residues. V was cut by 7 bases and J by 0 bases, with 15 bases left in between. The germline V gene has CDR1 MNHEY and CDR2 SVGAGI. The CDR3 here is CASTPQGQSNYGYTF. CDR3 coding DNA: TGTGCCAGCACTCCTCAAGGACAGTCTAACTATGGCTACACCTTC.

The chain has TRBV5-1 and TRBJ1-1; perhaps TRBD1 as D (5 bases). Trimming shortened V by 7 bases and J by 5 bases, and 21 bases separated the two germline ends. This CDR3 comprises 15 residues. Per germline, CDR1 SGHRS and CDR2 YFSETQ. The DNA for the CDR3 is TGCGCCAGCTCTCCCGGACACTCAAGGGGAACTGAAGCTTTCTTT. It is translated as CASSPGHSRGTEAFF.

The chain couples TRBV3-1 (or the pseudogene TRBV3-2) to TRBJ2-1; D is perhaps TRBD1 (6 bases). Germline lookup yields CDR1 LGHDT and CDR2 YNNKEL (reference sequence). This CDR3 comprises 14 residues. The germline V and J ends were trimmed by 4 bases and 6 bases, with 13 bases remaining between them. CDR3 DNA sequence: TGTGCCAGCAGCCTCCACAAAGGGGGCAATGAGCAGTTCTTC. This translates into CASSLHKGGNEQFF.

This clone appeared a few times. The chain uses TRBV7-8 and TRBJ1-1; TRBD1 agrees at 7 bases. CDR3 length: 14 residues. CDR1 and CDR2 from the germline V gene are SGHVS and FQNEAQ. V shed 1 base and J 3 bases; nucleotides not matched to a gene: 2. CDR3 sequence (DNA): TGTGCCAGCAGCTTAGGTACAGGGGACACTGAAGCTTTCTTT. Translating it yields CASSLGTGDTEAFF.

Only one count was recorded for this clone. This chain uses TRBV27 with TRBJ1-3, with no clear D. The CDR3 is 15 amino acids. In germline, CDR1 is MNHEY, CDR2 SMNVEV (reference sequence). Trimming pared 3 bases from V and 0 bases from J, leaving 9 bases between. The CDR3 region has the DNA TGTGCCAGCAGTTTTCGCAGGAACTCTGGAAACACCATATATTTT. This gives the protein CASSFRRNSGNTIYF.

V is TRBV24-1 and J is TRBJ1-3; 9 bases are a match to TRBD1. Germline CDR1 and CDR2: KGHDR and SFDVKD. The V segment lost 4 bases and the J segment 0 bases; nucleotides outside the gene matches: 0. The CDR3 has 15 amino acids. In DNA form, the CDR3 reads TGTGCCACCAGTGAGGACAGGGGCTCTGGAAACACCATATATTTT. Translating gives CATSEDRGSGNTIYF.

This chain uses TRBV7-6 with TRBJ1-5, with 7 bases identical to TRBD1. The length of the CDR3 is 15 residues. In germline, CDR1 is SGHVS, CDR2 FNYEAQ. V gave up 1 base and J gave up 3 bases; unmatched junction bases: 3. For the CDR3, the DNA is TGTGCCAGCAGCTTAGAGACAGGGTTCAATCAGCCCCAGCATTTT. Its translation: CASSLETGFNQPQHF.

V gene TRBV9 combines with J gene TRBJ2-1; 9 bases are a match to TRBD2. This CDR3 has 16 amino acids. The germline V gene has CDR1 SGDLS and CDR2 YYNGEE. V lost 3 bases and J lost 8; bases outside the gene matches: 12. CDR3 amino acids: CASSDPPSGRSHEQFF. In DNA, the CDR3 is TGTGCCAGCAGCGATCCTCCGAGCGGGAGGTCGCATGAGCAGTTCTTC. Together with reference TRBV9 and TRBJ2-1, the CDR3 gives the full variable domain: DSGVTQTPKHLITATGQRVTLRCSPRSGDLSVYWYQQSLDQGLQFLIQYYNGEERAKGNILERFSAQQFPDLHSELNLSSLELGDSALYFCASSDPPSGRSHEQFFGPGTRLTVL.